Following are 10 T cell receptor beta chains from one sample sequenced in a study of shared clonotypes between healthy human individuals. Only in-frame clones appear in the TCRdb table, and some are missing; sequencing was by immunoSEQ multiplex PCR. In the table there are some 490,000 clones, more than 65% of which are singletons. Input material: PBMCs. These receptors came from a woman aged 40 to 50 in good health. Some clones in this sample may be carry-over from other donors' samples.

The genes are TRBV5-1 and TRBJ2-1, with D perhaps TRBD2 (5 bases). This CDR3 has 15 amino acids. V dropped 0 bases and J dropped 10 bases, with 17 bases sitting between them. Germline lookup yields CDR1 SGHRS and CDR2 YFSETQ. CDR3 sequence (DNA): TGCGCCAGCAGCTTGGACTACCTAGCCCAAGGCGAGCAGTTCTTC. It codes for CASSLDYLAQGEQFF. The whole variable domain, filled in from reference TRBV5-1 and TRBJ2-1, reads KAGVTQTPRYLIKTRGQQVTLSCSPISGHRSVSWYQQTPGQGLQFLFEYFSETQRNKGNFPGRFSGRQFSNSRSEMNVSTLELGDSALYLCASSLDYLAQGEQFFGPGTRLTVL.

This CDR3 is CASSQVSERGGTQYF. In nucleotides, the CDR3 is TGTGCCAGCAGCCAAGTATCGGAAAGGGGGGGTACGCAGTATTTT. This chain uses TRBV4-2 with TRBJ2-3; possible D gene TRBD2, 7 bases. The germline gives CDR1 LGHNA, CDR2 YNFKEQ. The CDR3 totals 15 residues. V was clipped by 1 base and J by 8 bases, with 16 bases between them.

The rearrangement links TRBV7-2 to TRBJ2-2, with a weak D call TRBD1 (5 bases). Germline CDR1 SGHTA, CDR2 FQGNSA. V lost 3 bases to trimming and J lost 7 bases, with 12 bases between them. The CDR3 has 14 residues. The DNA for the CDR3 is TGTGCCAGCAGCTTTACAGGATTTGGCGGGGAGCTGTTTTTT. It specifies CASSFTGFGGELFF.

The chain joins TRBV5-4 to TRBJ2-5; 10 bases match TRBD2. The junction had 12 bases not matched to a gene; V was cut back by 5 bases and J by 5 bases. The CDR3 is made up of 16 amino acids. Germline CDR1 reads SGHNT; CDR2 reads YYREEE (reference sequence). The CDR3 nucleotides read TGTGCCAGCAGTGAAGGAAGCGGGAGGGCCGTGGAGACCCAGTACTTC. Amino acid sequence: CASSEGSGRAVETQYF.

The rearrangement uses TRBV7-9 and TRBJ2-3; the D is unclear. Looked up from germline, CDR1 is SEHNR and CDR2 is FQNEAQ (reference sequence). Trimming left V 7 bases short and J 0 bases short, with 11 bases between. This CDR3 is 14 amino acids long. This CDR3 reads CASTISYSTDTQYF. The CDR3 coding sequence is TGTGCCAGCACCATTTCTTATAGCACAGATACGCAGTATTTT.

The chain carries TRBV29-1 and TRBJ2-3, with unresolved D. Germline-derived CDR1 and CDR2 are SQVTM and ANQGSEA. Trimming cost V 6 bases and J 5 bases, with 9 bases left between them. The length of the CDR3 is 11 residues. The CDR3 spells CSVPLGDTQYF. CDR3 coding DNA: TGCAGCGTCCCCCTGGGAGATACGCAGTATTTT.

The chain combines TRBV5-1 with TRBJ2-3; TRBD2 aligns across 11 bases. J was trimmed by 0 bases and V by 3 bases; bases with no gene match: 3. The CDR3 is 16 amino acids. CDR1 is SGHRS and CDR2 is YFSETQ in the germline V gene. The CDR3 DNA reads as TGCGCCAGCAGCTCCCGGACTAGCGGGAGCACAGATACGCAGTATTTT. Protein product: CASSSRTSGSTDTQYF.

This clone has just one count. The rearrangement links TRBV5-1 to TRBJ2-7; D gene unclear. Germline CDR1 SGHRS, CDR2 YFSETQ. V was clipped by 4 bases and J by 2 bases, with 16 bases between them. The CDR3 is 15 residues long. The CDR3, as DNA: TGCGCCAGCAGCCTAAACCCCACTGGGACCTACGAGCAGTACTTC. Encoded protein: CASSLNPTGTYEQYF.

The J gene is TRBJ1-3, the V gene TRBV28; 7 nucleotides agree with TRBD1. Germline loops: CDR1 MDHEN, CDR2 SYDVKM. Losses at the gene ends were 6 bases for V and 2 bases for J; bases not matched to a gene: 10. The CDR3 covers 16 residues. CDR3 protein: CASSSQGEGAGNTIYF. As DNA, the CDR3 is TGTGCCAGCAGCTCTCAGGGGGAAGGCGCTGGAAACACCATATATTTT.

This clone was detected once. The chain uses TRBV28 and TRBJ1-1; 9 positions match TRBD1. The J segment lost 5 bases and the V segment lost 4 bases, leaving 5 bases of the junction unmatched. The CDR3 is made up of 14 amino acids. CDR1 MDHEN and CDR2 SYDVKM come from the germline V gene. The CDR3 nucleotides are TGTGCCAGCAGTTCCCCGGGACAGGGTACTGAAGCTTTCTTT. Residues: CASSSPGQGTEAFF.